These 29 T cell receptor beta chains originate from one sample sequenced in a study of beta chain features in type 1 diabetes. Study results and limitations: Across all four CD4+ subsets, people with type 1 diabetes showed modestly shorter TCRB CDR3s.

The sequenced template was cDNA made from the entire isolated RNA. The method was immunoSEQ multiplex PCR; TCRdb's version includes in-frame clones alone and lacks a portion of them. Among 400,000 or so clones listed, 8.5% to 10% were seen once. Which antigens these TCRs recognize remains unknown. Sequenced input: central memory CD4+ T cells from blood. The origin of the receptors is a man aged 25-45 years with type 1 diabetes.

The chain uses TRBV7-9 and TRBJ2-3, with 7 bases fitting TRBD2. CDR3 length: 15 residues. CDR1 and CDR2 (germline): SEHNR, FQNEAQ (reference sequence). V lost 1 base, J lost 5 bases, and 6 bases stayed unmatched. Here the CDR3 reads CASSLVAGAGDTQYF. The CDR3 bases are TGTGCCAGCAGCTTAGTGGCGGGAGCGGGAGATACGCAGTATTTT.

The genes are TRBV9 and TRBJ2-3, with 11 bases lining up with TRBD2. The CDR3 is 17 residues long. Trimming cost V 3 bases and J 4 bases; bases outside gene matches: 10. The germline CDR1 and CDR2 sequences are SGDLS and YYNGEE. The CDR3 loop reads CASSAAIAGGISDTQYF. The CDR3 coding sequence is TGTGCCAGCAGCGCGGCTATAGCGGGAGGGATTTCAGATACGCAGTATTTT.

This sequence joins TRBV18 and TRBJ1-1; tentative D call: TRBD1 (6 bases). In germline, CDR1 is KGHSH, CDR2 LQKENI. The CDR3 extends over 16 amino acids. V was cut by 2 bases and J by 5 bases, with 18 bases left in between. The DNA for the CDR3 is TGTGCCAGCTCACCAACCAGGGGCTCTGAAAGGACTGAAGCTTTCTTT. It is translated as CASSPTRGSERTEAFF.

The chain joins TRBV5-1 to TRBJ2-7; D ambiguous. The CDR3 is 14 amino acids. V shed 4 bases and J shed 4 bases, with 15 bases lying between them. CDR1 and CDR2 from the germline V gene are SGHRS and YFSETQ. CDR3 nucleotides: TGCGCCAGCAGCGAGTCGACCCCAGCATACGAGCAGTACTTC. Its protein product is CASSESTPAYEQYF.

J is TRBJ2-1 and V is TRBV9, with TRBD1 as a possible D gene (5 bases). Germline CDR1 reads SGDLS; CDR2 reads YYNGEE. The CDR3 has 13 amino acids. V was cut by 2 bases and J by 5 bases, with 8 bases left in between. The CDR3 bases are TGTGCCAGCAGCGTTTTAGGGGACAATGAGCAGTTCTTC. It yields the protein CASSVLGDNEQFF.

The chain combines TRBV5-1 with TRBJ2-2; 10 nucleotides agree with TRBD2. The ends lost 4 bases at V and 6 bases at J; junction bases unmatched: 3. The CDR3 is made up of 14 amino acids. Germline CDR1 reads SGHRS; CDR2 reads YFSETQ. CDR3 DNA sequence: TGCGCCAGCAGCACAGCGGGAGGGGCCGGGGAGCTGTTTTTT. This codes for CASSTAGGAGELFF.

This chain joins TRBV5-1 and TRBJ2-1, with 12 bases lining up with TRBD2. V shed 4 bases, J shed 8 bases, and the junction held 4 bases outside the gene matches. The CDR3 length is 14 residues. From germline, CDR1 is SGHRS and CDR2 YFSETQ. The CDR3, as DNA: TGCGCCAGCAGCCCGGGACTAGCGGGCGATGAGCAGTTCTTC. It encodes CASSPGLAGDEQFF.

The sample holds a few counts of this clone. The rearrangement uses TRBV5-6 and TRBJ2-7; weak D call: TRBD2 (6 bases). From germline, CDR1 is SGHDT and CDR2 YYEEEE. This CDR3 spans 15 amino acids. V lost 5 bases and J lost 6, with 21 bases in between. In nucleotides, the CDR3 is TGTGCCAGCAGTGATCCCCGCGGGACCTCGTCCGAGCAGTACTTC. It translates to CASSDPRGTSSEQYF. Complete variable domain (other parts from reference TRBV5-6 and TRBJ2-7): DAGVTQSPTHLIKTRGQQVTLRCSPKSGHDTVSWYQQALGQGPQFIFQYYEEEERQRGNFPDRFSGHQFPNYSSELNVNALLLGDSALYLCASSDPRGTSSEQYFGPGTRLTVT.

The V call is TRBV19, the J call TRBJ2-3; D unresolved. This CDR3 comprises 12 residues. Germline V CDR1 and CDR2: LNHDA, SQIVND (reference sequence). Trimming left V 3 bases short and J 2 bases short, with 3 bases between. CDR3 DNA: TGTGCCAGTAGTATGAACACAGATACGCAGTATTTT. This codes for CASSMNTDTQYF.

This clone has a handful of counts. Other DNA sequences from this sample encode an identical CDR3 as well. V gene TRBV28 combines with J gene TRBJ1-1, with D hard to call. The V gene's germline CDR1 is MDHEN and CDR2 SYDVKM. The CDR3 loop spans 12 amino acids. Trimming took 8 bases from V and 1 from J, leaving 8 bases between them. For the CDR3, the DNA is TGTGCCAGCTCTTGGGGGAACACTGAAGCTTTCTTT. This translates into CASSWGNTEAFF.

This clone was seen a few times. V gene TRBV28 combines with J gene TRBJ1-4, with a possible D match to TRBD1 (6 bases). The V gene's germline CDR1 is MDHEN and CDR2 SYDVKM. The ends were cut back, 2 bases at V and 6 bases at J, with 10 bases in the middle. The CDR3 is 14 residues long. The CDR3 bases are TGTGCCAGCAGTTTAGTACAGGGTTATGAAAAACTGTTTTTT. The encoded protein is CASSLVQGYEKLFF.

This chain links TRBV28 with TRBJ2-7; perhaps TRBD2 as D (6 bases). The CDR3 sequence is 14 residues long. The V gene lost 7 bases and the J gene lost 0 bases, with 13 bases spanning the gap. Germline V gives CDR1 MDHEN, CDR2 SYDVKM. CDR3 amino acids: CASTYSGRSYEQYF. CDR3 DNA: TGTGCCAGCACGTATAGCGGACGCTCCTACGAGCAGTACTTC.

This rearrangement joins TRBV30 to TRBJ2-6; D may match TRBD1 or TRBD2 (5 bases each). CDR3 size: 17 residues. Per the germline V gene, CDR1 is GTSNPN and CDR2 is SVGIG (reference sequence). V was trimmed by 6 bases and J by 0 bases, leaving 18 bases between them. The CDR3 is CACLPGPSFSGANVLTF. The CDR3 coding sequence is TGTGCCTGTCTGCCGGGGCCCAGTTTCTCTGGGGCCAACGTCCTGACTTTC.

This clone has more than one count but fewer than ten. The J gene is TRBJ2-2, the V gene TRBV1. TRBV1 is annotated as a pseudogene. The length of the CDR3 is 17 residues. The CDR3 DNA sequence: TGCACCAGCAGCCAACAAGTCACCCAGCTGAACACCGGGGAGCTGTTTTTT. Encoded protein: CTSSQQVTQLNTGELFF.

This clone was counted between two and nine times. The rearrangement links TRBV7-8 to TRBJ2-1; 7 nucleotides match TRBD2. J gave up 7 bases and V 3 bases, and 9 bases lay outside the gene matches. Germline loops: CDR1 SGHVS, CDR2 FQNEAQ. CDR3 size: 15 residues. The CDR3 DNA reads TGTGCCAGCAGCTTTACAAGGACTAGACAAAATGAGCAGTTCTTC. Translated, it gives CASSFTRTRQNEQFF.

Ten or more counts support this clone. Other DNA sequences within the sample encode an identical CDR3. The rearrangement uses TRBV9 and TRBJ2-1; TRBD2 aligns across 8 bases. Trimming took 0 bases from V and 9 from J; bases not matched to a gene: 8. This CDR3 is 15 amino acids long. From germline, CDR1 is SGDLS and CDR2 YYNGEE. CDR3 nucleotides: TGTGCCAGCAGCGTAGAGGGGACTAGTTTCGGTGAGCAGTTCTTC. Amino acids: CASSVEGTSFGEQFF. The full variable domain, with the rest looked up from reference TRBV9 and TRBJ2-1, is DSGVTQTPKHLITATGQRVTLRCSPRSGDLSVYWYQQSLDQGLQFLIQYYNGEERAKGNILERFSAQQFPDLHSELNLSSLELGDSALYFCASSVEGTSFGEQFFGPGTRLTVL.

The table lists this clone with many counts. J is TRBJ2-7 and V is TRBV14; TRBD1 aligns across 11 bases. This CDR3 contains 15 residues. The germline V gene has CDR1 SGHDN and CDR2 FVKESK. The J segment lost 3 bases and the V segment lost 3 bases, leaving 4 bases of the junction unmatched. The CDR3 protein is CASSHTGTGGYEQYF. In nucleotides, the CDR3 is TGTGCCAGCAGCCATACCGGGACAGGGGGCTACGAGCAGTACTTC.

This clone has more than one count but fewer than ten. The chain joins TRBV28 to TRBJ1-3; D might be TRBD1 (5 bases). Per the germline V gene, CDR1 is MDHEN and CDR2 is SYDVKM. V lost 4 bases, J lost 9 bases, and 10 bases lay in between. This CDR3 has 12 residues. The CDR3: CASSSHQGTIYF. CDR3 sequence (DNA): TGTGCCAGCAGTTCGCATCAGGGCACCATATATTTT.

There are a few counts of this clone. CDR3 coding DNA: TGTGCCTGGAGTGTACAGAGTGCAGATACGCAGTATTTT. The encoded protein is CAWSVQSADTQYF. The chain combines TRBV30 with TRBJ2-3, with D unclear. The germline V gene has CDR1 GTSNPN and CDR2 SVGIG (reference sequence). Trimming shortened V by 0 bases and J by 4 bases, and 8 bases separated the two germline ends. CDR3 size: 13 residues.

This rearrangement joins TRBV7-2 to TRBJ2-7; 9 bases map to TRBD2. Trimming removed 0 bases from V and 0 bases from J; junction bases left unmatched: 12. Germline CDR1 and CDR2: SGHTA and FQGNSA. The CDR3 runs 19 residues. The CDR3: CASSLATGWGLAGSYEQYF. In nucleotides, the CDR3 is TGTGCCAGCAGCTTAGCGACAGGATGGGGACTAGCAGGCTCCTACGAGCAGTACTTC.

The chain is built from TRBV4-2 and TRBJ2-6; D not resolved. The CDR3 spans 17 residues. V was cut by 0 bases and J by 5 bases, with 14 bases left in between. CDR1 and CDR2 from the germline V gene are LGHNA and YNFKEQ. CDR3 DNA sequence: TGTGCCAGCAGCCAAGATGTTATGGGATCGAGGGCCAACGTCCTGACTTTC. Residues: CASSQDVMGSRANVLTF.

This clone was seen more than once but under ten times. The rearrangement uses TRBV7-9 and TRBJ2-7, with D hard to call. There are 14 residues in the CDR3. Trimming stripped 5 bases from V and 3 bases from J, with 14 bases between. Per germline, CDR1 SEHNR and CDR2 FQNEAQ (reference sequence). CDR3 in amino acids: CASSQDMDFYEQYF. As DNA, the CDR3 is TGTGCCAGCAGCCAAGATATGGATTTCTACGAGCAGTACTTC.

This rearrangement joins TRBV5-1 to TRBJ2-1; TRBD2 agrees at 10 bases. The CDR3 has 15 amino acids. Germline V gene lookup returns CDR1 SGHRS and CDR2 YFSETQ. The V and J ends lost 0 bases and 7 bases, in that order; junction bases with no gene match: 4. As DNA, the CDR3 is TGCGCCAGCAGCTTGGTCCTAGCGGGAGAGAATGAGCAGTTCTTC. It codes for CASSLVLAGENEQFF.

This clone was seen more than once but under ten times. J is TRBJ2-7 and V is TRBV6-5; possible D gene TRBD2, 6 bases. In germline, CDR1 is MNHEY, CDR2 SVGAGI. V dropped 7 bases and J dropped 7 bases, with 23 bases sitting between them. The CDR3 is 15 amino acids. CDR3 coding DNA: TGTGCCAGCAACCACGGGGCGGGATCGGGTAGGGAGCAGTACTTC. It is translated as CASNHGAGSGREQYF.

The rearrangement joins TRBV5-1 to TRBJ1-1; D is ambiguous. Germline lookup yields CDR1 SGHRS and CDR2 YFSETQ. The CDR3 sequence is 13 residues long. Trimming stripped 7 bases from V and 0 bases from J, with 10 bases between. The CDR3 region has the DNA TGCGCCAGCGGTCGGTCGATGAACACTGAAGCTTTCTTT. It codes for CASGRSMNTEAFF.

The gene calls are TRBV7-2 and TRBJ2-7; 12 bases map to TRBD2. The length of the CDR3 is 15 residues. Germline CDR1 SGHTA, CDR2 FQGNSA. Losses at the gene ends were 3 bases for V and 3 bases for J; bases not matched to a gene: 3. The CDR3 loop reads CASSFPTSGSYEQYF. The CDR3 coding sequence is TGTGCCAGCAGCTTTCCGACTAGCGGGAGCTACGAGCAGTACTTC.

V and J are TRBV6-6 and TRBJ2-7; 10 bases fit TRBD1. CDR3 size: 15 residues. The germline gives CDR1 MNHNY, CDR2 SVGAGI (reference sequence). The V gene end was trimmed by 2 bases and the J gene end by 2 bases; junction bases not matched to a gene: 3. The CDR3 DNA sequence: TGTGCCAGCAGTTACGCGGGACAGGGGACCTACGAGCAGTACTTC. Translated: CASSYAGQGTYEQYF.

This chain joins TRBV5-1 and TRBJ2-1; the D call may be TRBD1 or TRBD2 (6 bases each). From germline, CDR1 is SGHRS and CDR2 YFSETQ. Trimming pared 4 bases from V and 4 bases from J, leaving 18 bases between. The CDR3 is made up of 16 amino acids. The CDR3 spells CASSPEGVGAYNEQFF. CDR3 coding DNA: TGCGCCAGCAGCCCGGAGGGGGTAGGGGCATACAATGAGCAGTTCTTC.

The V gene is TRBV7-2, the J gene TRBJ1-2; unclear D gene. From germline, CDR1 is SGHTA and CDR2 FQGNSA. The CDR3 has 15 amino acids. V lost 5 bases, J lost 4 bases, and 17 bases lay in between. The CDR3 is CASSPNYQLTYGYTF. The CDR3 DNA is TGTGCCAGCAGCCCAAACTACCAATTGACCTATGGCTACACCTTC.